This T cell receptor beta chain came from a study of monozygotic twins with inflammatory bowel disease. The CDR3 loop spans 13 amino acids. The germline V gene has CDR1 SGDLS and CDR2 YYNGEE. Following a re-call of the 5' RACE reads, TCRdb has one entry per CDR3 protein and lacks DNA. This sample's clone table lists a few hundred thousand distinct CDR3 sequences. Study findings and constraints: With others, IBD patients shared fewer clonotypes than healthy twins did, especially with disease activity.

In regard to this clonotype: Its antigen is unknown.

The sequence was collected from a human donor with ulcerative colitis or Crohn's disease, or a healthy co-twin of an affected twin (not recorded which). The J gene is TRBJ2-3, the V gene TRBV9; TCRdb's D call of TRBD2 is untestable without DNA. The source material was blood. CDR3 loop: CASRADAADTQYF. Full variable domain (remainder filled in from reference TRBV9 and TRBJ2-3): DSGVTQTPKHLITATGQRVTLRCSPRSGDLSVYWYQQSLDQGLQFLIQYYNGEERAKGNILERFSAQQFPDLHSELNLSSLELGDSALYFCASRADAADTQYFGPGTRLTVL.